Below are 15 T cell receptor beta chains sequenced from a single sample in a study of OX40 agonist ivuxolimab in advanced cancers. Sequencing used immunoSEQ multiplex PCR; TCRdb keeps in-frame clones, though not all of them. There are 65,000 to 95,000 clones in the sample; around 90% occur only once, and roughly 0.18% lies in the top ten. The sample consisted of CD4+ or CD8+ T cells sorted from blood, taken in a trial of the OX40 agonist ivuxolimab. These receptors all stem from an adult with an advanced solid tumor such as melanoma, head and neck, liver or kidney cancer.

J is TRBJ2-2 and V is TRBV5-8; TRBD2 agrees at 13 bases. V lost 4 bases to trimming and J lost 6 bases; unmatched junction nucleotides: 6. The CDR3 loop spans 16 amino acids. Germline V gives CDR1 SGHTS, CDR2 YDEGEE. The CDR3 here is CASSTTSGRFPGELFF. CDR3 bases: TGTGCCAGCAGCACGACTAGCGGGAGGTTCCCCGGGGAGCTGTTTTTT. The variable domain in full, completed from reference TRBV5-8 and TRBJ2-2, reads EAGVTQSPTHLIKTRGQQATLRCSPISGHTSVYWYQQALGLGLQFLLWYDEGEERNRGNFPPRFSGRQFPNYSSELNVNALELEDSALYLCASSTTSGRFPGELFFGEGSRLTVL.

The chain joins TRBV10-1 to TRBJ2-1; TRBD1 aligns across 7 bases. The CDR3 consists of 16 residues. V was clipped by 1 base and J by 4 bases; unmatched bases: 7. Germline-derived CDR1 and CDR2 are WNHNN and SYGVQD (reference sequence). The CDR3, as DNA: TGCGCCAGCAGTGAGTTGGTGGGACAGCGATACAATGAGCAGTTCTTC. Its protein is CASSELVGQRYNEQFF.

In its sample, this clone was seen once. J is TRBJ2-3 and V is TRBV6-1; D unclear. This CDR3 comprises 15 residues. Per germline, CDR1 MNHNS and CDR2 SASEGT. V lost 3 bases, J lost 2 bases, and 12 bases lay in between. This chain's CDR3 is CASSDTSYSTDTQYF. The CDR3 bases are TGTGCCAGCAGTGACACATCCTACTCCACAGATACGCAGTATTTT.

This clone was detected only a few times. The rearrangement uses TRBV6-6 and TRBJ2-1; TRBD2 matches 10 bases. Trimming cost V 4 bases and J 6 bases; bases outside gene matches: 9. The CDR3 contains 16 residues. Germline CDR1 and CDR2: MNHNY and SVGAGI (reference sequence). The CDR3 here is CASSSSGRAYTNEQFF. CDR3 sequence (DNA): TGTGCCAGCAGTTCCAGCGGGAGGGCCTATACCAATGAGCAGTTCTTC.

V usage is TRBV6-6 and J usage is TRBJ1-5, with D unclear. CDR1 is MNHNY, CDR2 SVGAGI, per germline (reference sequence). Trimming stripped 9 bases from V and 2 bases from J, with 11 bases between. This CDR3 is 13 amino acids long. Here the CDR3 DNA reads TGTGCCAGTTCAGCTAGGGGCAATCAGCCCCAGCATTTT. This sequence encodes CASSARGNQPQHF.

This clone was observed a few times. The V and J genes are TRBV6-1 and TRBJ2-5; D gene unclear. V lost 3 bases to trimming and J lost 3 bases, with 8 bases between them. Per germline, CDR1 MNHNS and CDR2 SASEGT. The CDR3 contains 13 residues. CDR3 loop: CASSDRPKETQYF. The CDR3 DNA is TGTGCCAGCAGTGACCGACCCAAAGAGACCCAGTACTTC.

The chain links TRBV7-9 to TRBJ2-1, with D perhaps matching TRBD2 (9 bases). The germline CDR1 and CDR2 sequences are SEHNR and FQNEAQ (reference sequence). Trimming shortened V by 6 bases and J by 10 bases, and 31 bases separated the two germline ends. The CDR3 is 18 amino acids. The DNA for the CDR3 is TGTGCCAGCAGTTCCCGTGGACAGGGATCAGGACTAGCGAGCGAGCAGTTCTTC. Translated: CASSSRGQGSGLASEQFF.

V is TRBV9 and J is TRBJ2-6; 11 nucleotides line up with TRBD1. The V gene's germline CDR1 is SGDLS and CDR2 YYNGEE. The CDR3 loop spans 19 amino acids. J was trimmed by 1 base and V by 4 bases; bases with no gene match: 10. As DNA, the CDR3 is TGTGCCAGCAGCCCAGAGGGACAGGGGGTGTGGTCTGGGGCCAACGTCCTGACTTTC. This gives the protein CASSPEGQGVWSGANVLTF.

This clone was detected only a few times. The gene calls are TRBV19 and TRBJ1-1; D gene unclear. Trimming removed 8 bases from V and 1 base from J, with 17 bases in between. The germline CDR1 and CDR2 sequences are LNHDA and SQIVND (reference sequence). CDR3 size: 15 residues. The CDR3 loop is CASVNGGFGNTEAFF. In DNA form, the CDR3 reads TGTGCCAGTGTAAACGGAGGCTTTGGGAACACTGAAGCTTTCTTT. Full variable domain (missing parts from reference TRBV19 and TRBJ1-1): DGGITQSPKYLFRKEGQNVTLSCEQNLNHDAMYWYRQDPGQGLRLIYYSQIVNDFQKGDIAEGYSVSREKKESFPLTVTSAQKNPTAFYLCASVNGGFGNTEAFFGQGTRLTVV.

The chain couples TRBV4-1 to TRBJ1-2; 7 bases are shared with TRBD1. The V and J ends lost 0 bases and 10 bases, in that order; junction bases with no gene match: 5. The germline V gene has CDR1 MGHRA and CDR2 YSYEKL. The CDR3 totals 13 residues. The CDR3 DNA sequence: TGCGCCAGCAGCCAAGATGTAGGGGGCGTCTACACCTTC. Encoded protein: CASSQDVGGVYTF.

Note on this clone: A junction end diverges from the germline sequence, so it may reflect a read error. The J gene is TRBJ2-4, the V gene TRBV6-4; 7 bases match TRBD1. Germline lookup yields CDR1 MRHNA and CDR2 SNTAGT. The CDR3 runs to 14 residues. This chain's CDR3 is CASTPVGPGGKFDF. The CDR3 nucleotides are TGTGCCAGTACACCGGTGGGGCCAGGGGGTAAGTTCGACTTC.

The V gene is TRBV30, the J gene TRBJ1-1; TRBD1 might be the D (5 bases). Trimming stripped 5 bases from V and 7 bases from J, with 8 bases between. CDR1 is GTSNPN and CDR2 is SVGIG in the germline V gene (reference sequence). CDR3 length: 10 amino acids. For the CDR3, the DNA is TGTGCCTGGCAGACAGTTGAAGCTTTCTTT. Translating gives CAWQTVEAFF.

Here the CDR3 reads CASTQQGGEQYF. The DNA for the CDR3 is TGTGCCAGTACGCAACAGGGTGGCGAGCAGTACTTC. The chain is built from TRBV19 and TRBJ2-7, with D possibly being TRBD1 (6 bases). This CDR3 region has 12 residues. Germline lookup yields CDR1 LNHDA and CDR2 SQIVND (reference sequence). The V gene lost 7 bases and the J gene lost 6 bases, with 13 bases spanning the gap.

The chain carries TRBV11-2 and TRBJ1-4, with no clear D. The length of the CDR3 is 17 residues. Trimming shortened V by 1 base and J by 0 bases, and 12 bases separated the two germline ends. Germline assignment: CDR1 SGHAT and CDR2 FQNNGV. This CDR3 reads CASSLGRPVPTNEKLFF. CDR3 DNA: TGTGCCAGCAGCTTAGGACGGCCAGTCCCAACTAATGAAAAACTGTTTTTT.

This clone was counted between two and nine times. As DNA, the CDR3 is TGTGCCAGCAGCCTAAACAAGAACACTGAAGCTTTCTTT. It translates to CASSLNKNTEAFF. The chain uses TRBV28 and TRBJ1-1, with D unresolved. The CDR3 is 13 residues long. V dropped 6 bases and J dropped 1 base, with 9 bases sitting between them. CDR1 and CDR2 from the germline V gene are MDHEN and SYDVKM.